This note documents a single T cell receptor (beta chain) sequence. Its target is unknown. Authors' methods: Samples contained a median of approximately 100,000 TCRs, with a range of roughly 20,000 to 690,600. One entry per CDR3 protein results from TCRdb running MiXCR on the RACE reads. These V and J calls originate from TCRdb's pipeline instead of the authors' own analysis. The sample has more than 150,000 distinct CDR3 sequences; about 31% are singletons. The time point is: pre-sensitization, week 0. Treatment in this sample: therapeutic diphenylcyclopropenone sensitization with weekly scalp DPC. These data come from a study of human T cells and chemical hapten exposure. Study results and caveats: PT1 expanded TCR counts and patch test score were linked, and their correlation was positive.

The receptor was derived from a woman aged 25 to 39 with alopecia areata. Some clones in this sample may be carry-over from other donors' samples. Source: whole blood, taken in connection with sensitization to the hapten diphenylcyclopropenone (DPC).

The CDR3 nucleotides are TGTGCCAGCCGAGCCCCAGGGGGGGCGGGGGAGCTGTTTTTT. It yields the protein CASRAPGGAGELFF. The gene calls are TRBV6-2 or TRBV6-3 and TRBJ2-2, with D perhaps assigned TRBD1 or TRBD2 (7 bases each). The CDR3 sequence is 14 residues long. Germline loops: CDR1 MNHEY, CDR2 SVGEGT. The V and J ends lost 8 bases and 8 bases respectively, with 18 bases between them.